The sequence of this T cell receptor beta chain was determined in a study of post-analysis software for immune sequencing data. On the study more broadly: Progressive-relapsing, secondary progressive and relapsing-remitting multiple sclerosis were among the disease courses included. Broader study findings: A significant reduction in normalized Chao1 diversity was observed in multiple sclerosis patients versus controls. When the samples were clustered directly with F measure, those that had been prepared in the same batch showed strong co-clustering.

Comments on this clonotype: Its specificity is not known. Mismatch with germline at one junction end may stem from a read error.

Incorporated into the TCR beta cDNA libraries were unique molecular identifiers, which served to reduce PCR and sequencing biases. From approximately 0.95 to 9.8 million T cells, 400,000 to 600,000 cDNA molecules were obtained. Using its own MiXCR run on the PCR reads, TCRdb lists one record per CDR3 protein. The sample lists 430,000 or so distinct CDR3 sequences; 30% to 45% were seen once. The sequenced sample was blood. This sequence originates from a girl aged 2-9 years with multiple sclerosis.

The CDR3 is CASLDAGAPNNSPLHF. CDR3 in DNA: TGTGCCAGCCTTGATGCGGGGGCTCCGAATAATTCCCCCCTCCACTTT. This chain connects TRBV28 to TRBJ1-6; D is perhaps TRBD1 (6 bases). Per the germline V gene, CDR1 is MDHEN and CDR2 is SYDVKM. CDR3 length equals 16 residues. The whole variable domain, filled in from reference TRBV28 and TRBJ1-6, reads DVKVTQSSRYLVKRTGEKVFLECVQDMDHENMFWYRQDPGLGLRLIYFSYDVKMKEKGDIPEGYSVSREKKERFSLILESASTNQTSMYLCASLDAGAPNNSPLHFGNGTRLTVT.